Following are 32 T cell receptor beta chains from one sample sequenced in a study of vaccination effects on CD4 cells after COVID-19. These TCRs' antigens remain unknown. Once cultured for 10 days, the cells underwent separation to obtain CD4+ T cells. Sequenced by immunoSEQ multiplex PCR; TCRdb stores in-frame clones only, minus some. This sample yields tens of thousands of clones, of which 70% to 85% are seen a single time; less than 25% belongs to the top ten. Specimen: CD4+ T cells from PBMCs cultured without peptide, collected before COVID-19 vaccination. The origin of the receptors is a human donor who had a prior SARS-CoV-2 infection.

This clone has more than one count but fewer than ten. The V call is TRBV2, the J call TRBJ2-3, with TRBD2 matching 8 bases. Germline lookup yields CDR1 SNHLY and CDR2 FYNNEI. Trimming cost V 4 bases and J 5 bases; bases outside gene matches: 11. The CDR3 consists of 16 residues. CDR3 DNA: TGTGCCAGCAGTGGGTATGGGCGGGGGGAGGAAGATACGCAGTATTTT. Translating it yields CASSGYGRGEEDTQYF.

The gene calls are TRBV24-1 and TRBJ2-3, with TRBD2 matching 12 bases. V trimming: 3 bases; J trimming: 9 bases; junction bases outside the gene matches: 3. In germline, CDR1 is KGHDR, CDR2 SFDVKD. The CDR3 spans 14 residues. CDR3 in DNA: TGTGCCACCAGTGATACTAGCGGGGGGAGAACGCAGTATTTT. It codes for CATSDTSGGRTQYF.

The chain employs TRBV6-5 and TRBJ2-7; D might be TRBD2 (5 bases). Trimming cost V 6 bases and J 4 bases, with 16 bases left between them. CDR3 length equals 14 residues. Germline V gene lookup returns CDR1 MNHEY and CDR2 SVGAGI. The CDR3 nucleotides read TGTGCCAGCAGCGATTCCGGGAAACGGTACGAGCAGTACTTC. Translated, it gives CASSDSGKRYEQYF.

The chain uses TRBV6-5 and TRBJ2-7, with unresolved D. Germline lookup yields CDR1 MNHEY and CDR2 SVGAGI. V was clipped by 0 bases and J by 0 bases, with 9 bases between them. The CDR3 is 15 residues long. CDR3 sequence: CASSYSKGSSYEQYF. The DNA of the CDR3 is TGTGCCAGCAGTTACTCCAAGGGTAGCTCCTACGAGCAGTACTTC.

In DNA, the CDR3 is TGTGCCTGGAGTTGGGAGGCCTACGAGCAGTACTTC. Translation gives CAWSWEAYEQYF. The gene calls are TRBV30 and TRBJ2-7, with D tentatively TRBD2 (6 bases). The germline V and J ends were trimmed by 2 bases and 2 bases, with 7 bases remaining between them. In germline, CDR1 is GTSNPN, CDR2 SVGIG (reference sequence). The CDR3 is 12 residues long.

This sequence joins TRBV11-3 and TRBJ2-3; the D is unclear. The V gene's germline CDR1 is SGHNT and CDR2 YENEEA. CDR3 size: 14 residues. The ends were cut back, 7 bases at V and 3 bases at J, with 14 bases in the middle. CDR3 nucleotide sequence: TGTGCCAGCAAAATTTCCGCGGATACAGATACGCAGTATTTT. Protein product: CASKISADTDTQYF.

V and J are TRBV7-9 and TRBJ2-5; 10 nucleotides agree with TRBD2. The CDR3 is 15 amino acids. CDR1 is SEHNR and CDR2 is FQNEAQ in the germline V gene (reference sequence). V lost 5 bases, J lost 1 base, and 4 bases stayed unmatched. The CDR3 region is CASSPSGGGQETQYF. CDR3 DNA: TGTGCCAGCAGCCCTAGCGGGGGAGGCCAAGAGACCCAGTACTTC.

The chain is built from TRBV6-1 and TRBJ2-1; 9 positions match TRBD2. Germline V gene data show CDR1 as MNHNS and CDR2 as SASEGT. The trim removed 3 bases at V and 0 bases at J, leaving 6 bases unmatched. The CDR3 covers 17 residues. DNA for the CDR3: TGTGCCAGCAGTGAGCAGCCGGGACTAGCCTCCTACAATGAGCAGTTCTTC. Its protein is CASSEQPGLASYNEQFF.

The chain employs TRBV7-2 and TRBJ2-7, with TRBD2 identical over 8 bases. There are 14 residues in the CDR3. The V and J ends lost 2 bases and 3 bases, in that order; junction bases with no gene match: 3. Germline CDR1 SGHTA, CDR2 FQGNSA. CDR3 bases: TGTGCCAGCAGCTTAATAGCGGGATACTACGAGCAGTACTTC. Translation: CASSLIAGYYEQYF.

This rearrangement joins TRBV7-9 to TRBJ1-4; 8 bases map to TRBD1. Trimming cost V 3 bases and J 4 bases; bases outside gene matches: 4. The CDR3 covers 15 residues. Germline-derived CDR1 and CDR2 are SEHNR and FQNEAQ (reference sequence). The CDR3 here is CASSLPGQVNEKLFF. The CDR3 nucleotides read TGTGCCAGCAGCTTGCCGGGACAGGTTAATGAAAAACTGTTTTTT.

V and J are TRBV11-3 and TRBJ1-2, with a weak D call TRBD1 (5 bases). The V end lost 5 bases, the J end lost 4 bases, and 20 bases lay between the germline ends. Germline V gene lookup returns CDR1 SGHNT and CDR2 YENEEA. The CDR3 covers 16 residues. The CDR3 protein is CASSALRDSRFYGYTF. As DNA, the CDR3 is TGTGCCAGCAGCGCCCTCCGGGACTCGCGGTTCTATGGCTACACCTTC.

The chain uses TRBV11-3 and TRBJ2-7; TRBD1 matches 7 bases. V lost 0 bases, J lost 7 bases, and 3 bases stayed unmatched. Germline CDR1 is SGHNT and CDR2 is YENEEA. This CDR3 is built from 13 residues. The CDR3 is CASSLEGGVEQYF. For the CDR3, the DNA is TGTGCCAGCAGCTTAGAAGGGGGCGTAGAGCAGTACTTC.

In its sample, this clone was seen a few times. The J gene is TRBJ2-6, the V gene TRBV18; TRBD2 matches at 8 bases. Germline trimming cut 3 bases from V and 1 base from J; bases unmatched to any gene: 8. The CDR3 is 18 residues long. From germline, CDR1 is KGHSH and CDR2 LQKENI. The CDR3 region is CASSPISGDNSGANVLTF. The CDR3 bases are TGTGCCAGCTCACCCATTAGCGGGGATAATTCTGGGGCCAACGTCCTGACTTTC.

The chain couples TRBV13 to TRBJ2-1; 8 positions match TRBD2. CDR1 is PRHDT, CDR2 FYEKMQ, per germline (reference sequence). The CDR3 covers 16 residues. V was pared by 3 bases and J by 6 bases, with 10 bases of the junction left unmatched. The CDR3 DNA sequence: TGTGCCAGCAGCTTCTCCGGGACTAGAGACCTCAATGAGCAGTTCTTC. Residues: CASSFSGTRDLNEQFF.

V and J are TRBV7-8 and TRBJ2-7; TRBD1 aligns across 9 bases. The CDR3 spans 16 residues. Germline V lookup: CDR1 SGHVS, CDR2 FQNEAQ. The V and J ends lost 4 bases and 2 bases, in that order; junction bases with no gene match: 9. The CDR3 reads CASSSQGARAPYEQYF. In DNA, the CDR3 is TGTGCCAGCAGCTCACAGGGGGCGAGGGCACCCTACGAGCAGTACTTC. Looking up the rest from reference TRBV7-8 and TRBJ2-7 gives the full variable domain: GAGVSQSPRYKVAKRGQDVALRCDPISGHVSLFWYQQALGQGPEFLTYFQNEAQLDKSGLPSDRFFAERPEGSVSTLKIQRTQQEDSAVYLCASSSQGARAPYEQYFGPGTRLTVT.

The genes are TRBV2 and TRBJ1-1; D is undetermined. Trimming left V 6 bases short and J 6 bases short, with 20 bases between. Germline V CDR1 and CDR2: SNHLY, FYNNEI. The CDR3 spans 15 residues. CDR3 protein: CASRSQRVTTSEAFF. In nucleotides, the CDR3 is TGTGCCAGCAGATCCCAGAGGGTCACCACCTCTGAAGCTTTCTTT.

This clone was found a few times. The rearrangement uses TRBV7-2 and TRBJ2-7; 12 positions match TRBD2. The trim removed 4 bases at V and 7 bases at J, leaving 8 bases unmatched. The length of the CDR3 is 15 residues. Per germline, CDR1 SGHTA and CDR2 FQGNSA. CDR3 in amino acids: CASSSTSGGLREQYF. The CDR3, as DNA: TGTGCCAGCAGCTCGACTAGCGGGGGCCTACGGGAGCAGTACTTC.

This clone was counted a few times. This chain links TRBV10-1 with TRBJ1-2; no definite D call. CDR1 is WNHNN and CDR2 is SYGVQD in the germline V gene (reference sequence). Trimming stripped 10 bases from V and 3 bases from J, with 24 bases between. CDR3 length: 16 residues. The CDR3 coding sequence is TGCGCCACCCTGTACCCCGACCAGTTCTGGGACTATGGCTACACCTTC. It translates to CATLYPDQFWDYGYTF.

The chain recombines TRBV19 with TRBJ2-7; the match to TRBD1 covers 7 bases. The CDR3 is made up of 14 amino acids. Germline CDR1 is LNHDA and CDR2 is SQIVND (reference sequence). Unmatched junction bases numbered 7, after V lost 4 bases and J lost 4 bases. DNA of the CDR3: TGTGCCAGTAGTAATTTCCCAGGGGGATACGAGCAGTACTTC. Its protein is CASSNFPGGYEQYF.

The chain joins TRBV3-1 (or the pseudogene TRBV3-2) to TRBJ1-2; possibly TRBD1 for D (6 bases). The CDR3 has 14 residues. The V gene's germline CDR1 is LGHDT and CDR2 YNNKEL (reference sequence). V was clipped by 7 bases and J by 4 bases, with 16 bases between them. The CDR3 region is CASTRGEGTYGYTF. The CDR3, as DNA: TGTGCCAGCACCAGGGGAGAGGGGACCTATGGCTACACCTTC.

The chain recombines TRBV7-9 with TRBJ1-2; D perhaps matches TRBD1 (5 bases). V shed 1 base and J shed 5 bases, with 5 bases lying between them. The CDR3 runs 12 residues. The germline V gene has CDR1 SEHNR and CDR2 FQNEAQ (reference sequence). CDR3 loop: CASSLGGYGYTF. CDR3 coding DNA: TGTGCCAGCAGCTTAGGGGGGTATGGCTACACCTTC.

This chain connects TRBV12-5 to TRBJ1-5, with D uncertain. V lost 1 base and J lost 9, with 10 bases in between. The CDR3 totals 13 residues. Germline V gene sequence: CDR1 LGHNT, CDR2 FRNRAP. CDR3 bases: TGTGCTAGTGGTTTGGGACTTTCTTGGCCCCAGCATTTT. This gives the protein CASGLGLSWPQHF.

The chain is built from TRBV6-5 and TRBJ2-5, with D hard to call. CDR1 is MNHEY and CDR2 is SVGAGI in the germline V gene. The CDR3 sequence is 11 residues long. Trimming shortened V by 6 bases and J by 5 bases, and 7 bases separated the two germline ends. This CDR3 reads CASSMGETQYF. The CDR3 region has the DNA TGTGCCAGCAGCATGGGGGAGACCCAGTACTTC.

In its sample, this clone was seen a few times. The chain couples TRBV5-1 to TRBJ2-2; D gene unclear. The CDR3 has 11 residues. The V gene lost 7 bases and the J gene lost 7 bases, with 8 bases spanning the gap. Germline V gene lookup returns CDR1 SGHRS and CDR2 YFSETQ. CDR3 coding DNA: TGCGCCAGCGGCGATAACGGGGAGCTGTTTTTT. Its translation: CASGDNGELFF.

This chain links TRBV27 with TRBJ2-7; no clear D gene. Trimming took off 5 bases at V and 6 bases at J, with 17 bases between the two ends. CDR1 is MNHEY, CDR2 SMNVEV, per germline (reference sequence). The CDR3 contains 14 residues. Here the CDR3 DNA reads TGTGCCAGCAGTCTCTACCGGCGCGACCTCGAGCAGTACTTC. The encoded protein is CASSLYRRDLEQYF.

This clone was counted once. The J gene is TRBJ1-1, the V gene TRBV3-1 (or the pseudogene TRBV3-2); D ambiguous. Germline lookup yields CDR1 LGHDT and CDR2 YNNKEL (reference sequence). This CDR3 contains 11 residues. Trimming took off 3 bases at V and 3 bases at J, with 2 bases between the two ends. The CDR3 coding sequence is TGTGCCAGCAGCCATGACACTGAAGCTTTCTTT. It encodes CASSHDTEAFF.

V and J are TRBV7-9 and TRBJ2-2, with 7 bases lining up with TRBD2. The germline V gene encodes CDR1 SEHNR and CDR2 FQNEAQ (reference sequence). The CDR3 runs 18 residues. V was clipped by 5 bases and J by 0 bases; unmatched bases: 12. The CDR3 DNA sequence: TGTGCCAGCAGCCGGCGGGGGTCCGGGACGTCGAACACCGGGGAGCTGTTTTTT. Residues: CASSRRGSGTSNTGELFF.

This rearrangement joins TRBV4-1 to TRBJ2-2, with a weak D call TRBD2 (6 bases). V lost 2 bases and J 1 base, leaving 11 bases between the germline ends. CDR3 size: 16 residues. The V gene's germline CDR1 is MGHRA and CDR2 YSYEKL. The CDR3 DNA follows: TGCGCCAGCAGCCAATATAGCGGAGGGAACACCGGGGAGCTGTTTTTT. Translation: CASSQYSGGNTGELFF.

The CDR3 DNA follows: TGTGCCAGCAGTTATCGCGCGCGGTACACCAATGAGCAGTTCTTC. This sequence encodes CASSYRARYTNEQFF. The rearrangement uses TRBV6-2 or TRBV6-3 and TRBJ2-1; the D is unclear. This CDR3 is built from 15 residues. CDR1 is MNHEY and CDR2 is SVGEGT in the germline V gene. The germline V and J ends were trimmed by 3 bases and 6 bases, with 15 bases remaining between them.

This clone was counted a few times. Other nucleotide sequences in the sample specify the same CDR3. CDR3 protein: CAWSVLATDTQYF. The CDR3 DNA reads TGTGCCTGGAGTGTACTAGCCACAGATACGCAGTATTTT. V usage is TRBV30 and J usage is TRBJ2-3; D perhaps matches TRBD2 (6 bases). V shed 0 bases and J shed 2 bases, with 6 bases lying between them. This CDR3 has 13 amino acids. Germline V gives CDR1 GTSNPN, CDR2 SVGIG (reference sequence).

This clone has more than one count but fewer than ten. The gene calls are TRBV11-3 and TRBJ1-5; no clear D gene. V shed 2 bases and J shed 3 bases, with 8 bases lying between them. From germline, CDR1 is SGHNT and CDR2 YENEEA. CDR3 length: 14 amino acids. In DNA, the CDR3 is TGTGCCAGCAGCTTATCCGGGATCAATCAGCCCCAGCATTTT. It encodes CASSLSGINQPQHF.

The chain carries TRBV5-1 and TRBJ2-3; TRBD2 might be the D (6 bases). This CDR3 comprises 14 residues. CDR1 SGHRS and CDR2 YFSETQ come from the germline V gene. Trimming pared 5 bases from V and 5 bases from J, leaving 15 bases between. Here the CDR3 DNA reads TGCGCCAGCAGACTTGATGGGGGAGGAGATACGCAGTATTTT. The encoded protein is CASRLDGGGDTQYF.